This is a list of T cell receptor beta chains from one sample in a study of shared clonotypes between healthy human individuals. Only in-frame clones appear in the TCRdb table, and some are missing; sequencing was by immunoSEQ multiplex PCR. The profile covers about 1.1 million clones, with around three quarters appearing a single time and almost 0.9% taken by the ten largest. Input material: memory CD4+ T cells from PBMCs. All receptors derive from a man aged 18 to 30 in good health. Some clones in this sample may be carry-over from other donors' samples. CDR3s include the opening cysteine and the closing phenylalanine or tryptophan. The order of the fields is clone size, J gene, V gene, D gene, CDR3 protein, CDR3 DNA. A D gene is named only where the DNA matches it firmly. Clone sizes are given selectively: once, few, many, or a class where the clone is expanded.

size: NA
J: TRBJ2-1
V: TRBV11-2
D: NA
CDR3: CASSLPVNNEQFF
DNA: TGTGCCAGCAGCTTACCGGTAAACAATGAGCAGTTCTTC

size: NA
J: TRBJ1-1
V: TRBV7-3
D: NA
CDR3: CASSQTLWGANTEAFF
DNA: TGTGCCAGCAGCCAAACCCTATGGGGTGCGAACACTGAAGCTTTCTTT

size: NA
J: TRBJ1-2
V: TRBV30
D: NA
CDR3: CAWSVTGGYGYTF
DNA: TGTGCCTGGAGTGTAACTGGAGGCTATGGCTACACCTTC

size: NA
J: TRBJ1-1
V: TRBV30
D: NA
CDR3: CAWSVPPLEAFF
DNA: TGTGCCTGGAGTGTACCCCCCCTCGAGGCTTTCTTT

size: NA
J: TRBJ1-2
V: TRBV10-3
D: NA
CDR3: CAISEGLSGYTF
DNA: TGTGCCATCAGTGAGGGGTTGTCTGGCTACACCTTC

size: NA
J: TRBJ2-1
V: TRBV28
D: TRBD2
CDR3: CASSSLAGTTYNEQFF
DNA: TGTGCCAGCAGTTCCTTAGCGGGAACGACCTACAATGAGCAGTTCTTC

size: NA
J: TRBJ1-2
V: TRBV7-9
D: NA
CDR3: CASSPTPGAPYTF
DNA: TGTGCCAGCAGCCCAACGCCGGGGGCCCCATACACCTTC

size: NA
J: TRBJ1-2
V: TRBV30
D: NA
CDR3: CAWRADSPNYGYTF
DNA: TGTGCCTGGAGGGCGGACAGCCCCAACTATGGCTACACCTTC

size: NA
J: TRBJ1-1
V: TRBV7-3
D: NA
CDR3: CASSLGGIHTEAFF
DNA: TGTGCCAGCAGCTTGGGGGGTATTCACACTGAAGCTTTCTTT

size: NA
J: TRBJ1-2
V: TRBV2
D: NA
CDR3: CASYPGNYGYTF
DNA: TGTGCCTCCTACCCGGGGAACTATGGCTACACCTTC

size: once
J: TRBJ2-7
V: TRBV15
D: NA
CDR3: CATSSKGYEQYF
DNA: TGTGCCACCAGCAGCAAGGGGTACGAGCAGTACTTC

size: many
J: TRBJ2-5
V: TRBV30
D: NA
CDR3: CAWSSSVLTTQYF
DNA: TGTGCCTGGAGTAGCTCCGTCCTAACGACCCAGTACTTC

size: NA
J: TRBJ2-5
V: TRBV7-8
D: NA
CDR3: CASSLARGGRETQYF
DNA: TGTGCCAGCAGCTTAGCTAGGGGGGGCAGGGAGACCCAGTACTTC

size: NA
J: TRBJ2-7
V: TRBV2
D: NA
CDR3: CASSSYEQYF
DNA: TGTGCCAGCAGTTCCTACGAGCAGTACTTC

size: NA
J: TRBJ2-7
V: TRBV10-3
D: TRBD1
CDR3: CAISGGTGSSYEQYF
DNA: TGTGCCATCAGTGGGGGGACAGGGAGCTCCTACGAGCAGTACTTC

size: many
J: TRBJ2-1
V: TRBV28
D: TRBD2
CDR3: CASKGEGLQFF
DNA: TGTGCCAGTAAAGGGGAGGGCCTGCAGTTCTTC

size: NA
J: TRBJ2-1
V: TRBV27
D: TRBD1
CDR3: CASSPWTGQGSNEQFF
DNA: TGTGCCAGCAGTCCTTGGACGGGACAGGGGTCCAATGAGCAGTTCTTC

size: NA
J: TRBJ1-1
V: TRBV19
D: NA
CDR3: CASSNPGVNTEAFF
DNA: TGTGCCAGTAGTAATCCGGGGGTCAACACTGAAGCTTTCTTT

size: NA
J: TRBJ2-5
V: TRBV18
D: TRBD1
CDR3: CASSYAGGDETQYF
DNA: TGTGCCAGCTCATACGCAGGGGGCGATGAGACCCAGTACTTC

size: NA
J: TRBJ2-7
V: TRBV7-9
D: NA
CDR3: CASIQQEGAQGQYF
DNA: TGTGCCAGCATCCAACAGGAGGGGGCCCAGGGGCAGTACTTC

size: NA
J: TRBJ1-2
V: TRBV28
D: TRBD1
CDR3: CASSLVTGSRSKAGYTF
DNA: TGTGCCAGCAGTCTGGTGACAGGGTCCCGTAGTAAAGCTGGCTACACCTTC

size: few
J: TRBJ2-3
V: TRBV7-7
D: TRBD2
CDR3: CASSLGGSGGDTQYF
DNA: TGTGCTAGCAGCTTAGGCGGGAGCGGAGGAGATACGCAGTATTTT

size: few
J: TRBJ1-1
V: TRBV18
D: NA
CDR3: CASSPRVSNTEAFF
DNA: TGTGCCAGCTCCCCGCGGGTATCGAACACTGAAGCTTTCTTT

size: few
J: TRBJ2-7
V: TRBV7-2
D: NA
CDR3: CASSLAALGGNYEQYF
DNA: TGTGCCAGCAGCTTAGCGGCTCTCGGTGGGAACTACGAGCAGTACTTC

size: many
J: TRBJ1-1
V: TRBV10-1
D: NA
CDR3: CASSRGVSTEAFF
DNA: TGCGCCAGCAGTCGGGGTGTCAGTACTGAAGCTTTCTTT

size: NA
J: TRBJ2-1
V: TRBV19
D: NA
CDR3: CASRRAYNEQFF
DNA: TGTGCCAGTAGAAGGGCCTACAATGAGCAGTTCTTC

size: NA
J: TRBJ2-5
V: TRBV7-9
D: TRBD2
CDR3: CASSLGVSSGSEETQYF
DNA: TGTGCCAGCAGCTTAGGGGTGTCTAGCGGGAGTGAAGAGACCCAGTACTTC

size: NA
J: TRBJ2-3
V: TRBV7-2
D: TRBD1
CDR3: CASSSRTGSTDTQYF
DNA: TGTGCCAGCAGCTCACGGACAGGGAGCACAGATACGCAGTATTTT

size: once
J: TRBJ1-1
V: TRBV27
D: NA
CDR3: CASSPQGRNTEAFF
DNA: TGTGCCAGCAGTCCACAAGGTAGGAACACTGAAGCTTTCTTT

size: once
J: TRBJ2-2
V: TRBV11-1
D: NA
CDR3: CASRPNTNTGELFF
DNA: TGTGCCAGCAGACCAAATACGAACACCGGGGAGCTGTTTTTT

size: NA
J: TRBJ1-5
V: TRBV11-2
D: NA
CDR3: CASSVGLDQPQHF
DNA: TGTGCCAGCAGCGTTGGTCTGGATCAGCCCCAGCATTTT

size: NA
J: TRBJ1-2
V: TRBV11-3
D: NA
CDR3: CASSALRETNYGYTF
DNA: TGTGCCAGCAGCGCCCTCCGGGAGACTAACTATGGCTACACCTTC

size: NA
J: TRBJ1-4
V: TRBV28
D: NA
CDR3: CASGNINEKLFF
DNA: TGTGCCAGCGGCAACATAAATGAAAAACTGTTTTTT

size: NA
J: TRBJ2-7
V: TRBV27
D: TRBD1
CDR3: CASRTRDRGGEQYF
DNA: TGTGCCAGCAGGACCCGGGACAGGGGGGGCGAGCAGTACTTC

size: NA
J: TRBJ2-5
V: TRBV29-1
D: TRBD2
CDR3: CSVGVAGGQETQYF
DNA: TGCAGCGTAGGGGTAGCGGGAGGCCAAGAGACCCAGTACTTC

size: NA
J: TRBJ2-2
V: TRBV19
D: NA
CDR3: CASSPGTSRKLFF
DNA: TGTGCCAGTAGTCCAGGGACGTCTCGGAAGCTGTTTTTT

size: once
J: TRBJ1-2
V: TRBV28
D: NA
CDR3: CATGLLGRGVVRGYTF
DNA: TGTGCCACGGGCCTTTTAGGCCGGGGGGTTGTACGGGGCTACACCTTC

size: once
J: TRBJ1-1
V: TRBV10-3
D: NA
CDR3: CAISPQENTEAFF
DNA: TGTGCCATCAGTCCACAGGAGAACACTGAAGCTTTCTTT

size: NA
J: TRBJ1-2
V: TRBV2
D: NA
CDR3: CASSYQGNGYTF
DNA: TGTGCCAGCTCCTACCAGGGGAATGGCTACACCTTC

size: NA
J: TRBJ2-3
V: TRBV11-2
D: NA
CDR3: CASSLDSLFRDTDTQYF
DNA: TGTGCCAGCAGCTTAGACTCGTTGTTCCGGGACACAGATACGCAGTATTTT

size: NA
J: TRBJ2-2
V: TRBV5-1
D: NA
CDR3: CASSNSGAGGELFF
DNA: TGCGCCAGCAGCAACTCAGGGGCGGGCGGGGAGCTGTTTTTT

size: NA
J: TRBJ1-4
V: TRBV6-4
D: NA
CDR3: CASSPCRKTPRRHLGEKLFF
DNA: TGTGCCAGCAGCCCCTGTCGCAAAACACCCAGACGGCACCTGGGCGAAAAACTGTTTTTT

size: NA
J: TRBJ2-1
V: TRBV6-1
D: TRBD2
CDR3: CATQGLAGYNEQFF
DNA: TGTGCCACCCAGGGACTAGCGGGCTACAATGAGCAGTTCTTC

size: NA
J: TRBJ1-1
V: TRBV5-1
D: NA
CDR3: CASSPTGLGNTEAFF
DNA: TGCGCCAGCAGCCCGACAGGCTTGGGGAACACTGAAGCTTTCTTT

size: NA
J: TRBJ2-3
V: TRBV7-3
D: NA
CDR3: CASSLSSDTQYF
DNA: TGTGCCAGCAGCTTATCATCAGATACGCAGTATTTT

size: NA
J: TRBJ1-2
V: TRBV28
D: NA
CDR3: CASSLGAYGYTF
DNA: TGTGCCAGCAGTTTAGGGGCATATGGCTACACCTTC